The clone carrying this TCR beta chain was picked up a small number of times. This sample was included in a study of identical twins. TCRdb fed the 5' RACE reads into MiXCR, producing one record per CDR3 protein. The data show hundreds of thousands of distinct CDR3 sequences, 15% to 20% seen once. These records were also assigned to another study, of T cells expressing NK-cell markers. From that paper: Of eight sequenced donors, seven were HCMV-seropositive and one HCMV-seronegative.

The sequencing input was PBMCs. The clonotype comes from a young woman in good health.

CDR3 loop: CSARVRTGQMPSYEQYF. The CDR3 DNA reads TGCAGTGCTAGAGTTCGGACAGGGCAAATGCCGTCCTACGAGCAGTACTTC. The genes are TRBV20-1 and TRBJ2-7; TRBD1 aligns across 8 bases. CDR3 length equals 17 residues. CDR1 and CDR2 from the germline V gene are DFQATT and SNEGSKA (reference sequence). The J segment lost 1 base and the V segment lost 1 base, leaving 12 bases of the junction unmatched.